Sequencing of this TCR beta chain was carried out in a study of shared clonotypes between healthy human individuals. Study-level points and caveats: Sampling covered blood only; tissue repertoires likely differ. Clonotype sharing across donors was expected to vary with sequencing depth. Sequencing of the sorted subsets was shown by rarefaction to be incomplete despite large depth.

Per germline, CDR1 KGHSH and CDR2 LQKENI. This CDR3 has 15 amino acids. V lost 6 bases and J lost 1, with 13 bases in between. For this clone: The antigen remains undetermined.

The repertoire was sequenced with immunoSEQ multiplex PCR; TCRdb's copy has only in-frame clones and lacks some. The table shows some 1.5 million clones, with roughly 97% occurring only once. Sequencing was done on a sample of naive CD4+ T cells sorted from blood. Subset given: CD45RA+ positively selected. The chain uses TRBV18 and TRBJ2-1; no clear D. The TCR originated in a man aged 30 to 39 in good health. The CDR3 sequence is CASSSLRESYNEQFF. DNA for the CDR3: TGTGCCAGCTCTTCTTTAAGGGAATCCTACAATGAGCAGTTCTTC.